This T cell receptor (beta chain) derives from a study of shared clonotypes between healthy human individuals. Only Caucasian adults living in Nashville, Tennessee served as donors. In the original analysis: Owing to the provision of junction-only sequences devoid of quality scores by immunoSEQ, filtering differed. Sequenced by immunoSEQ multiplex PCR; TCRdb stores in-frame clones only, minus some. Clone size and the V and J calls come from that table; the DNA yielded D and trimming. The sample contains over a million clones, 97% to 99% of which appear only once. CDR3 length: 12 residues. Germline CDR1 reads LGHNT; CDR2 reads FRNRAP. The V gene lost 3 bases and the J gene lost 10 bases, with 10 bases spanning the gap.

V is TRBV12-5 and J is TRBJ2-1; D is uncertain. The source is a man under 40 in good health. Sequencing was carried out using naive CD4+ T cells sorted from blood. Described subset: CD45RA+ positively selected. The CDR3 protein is CASGLRESEQFF. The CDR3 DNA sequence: TGTGCTAGTGGTTTAAGGGAATCCGAGCAGTTCTTC.